The 7 T cell receptor beta chains reported below all come from one sample, sequenced in a study of OX40 agonist ivuxolimab in advanced cancers. The protocol was immunoSEQ multiplex PCR, while the TCRdb copy is restricted to in-frame clones and leaves out a portion. The sample holds tens of thousands of clones, 82% seen once. The material sequenced was CD4+ or CD8+ T cells sorted from blood, taken in a trial of the OX40 agonist ivuxolimab. The receptor source for this set is an adult with an advanced solid tumor such as melanoma, head and neck, liver or kidney cancer.

This clone came up once. This chain connects TRBV6-1 to TRBJ2-1; 10 nucleotides match TRBD1. This CDR3 region has 17 residues. Trimming removed 1 base from V and 8 bases from J; junction bases left unmatched: 11. Germline CDR1 and CDR2: MNHNS and SASEGT. CDR3: CASSEGGTGAQSHEQFF. The DNA of the CDR3 is TGTGCCAGCAGTGAAGGTGGGACAGGGGCCCAATCGCATGAGCAGTTCTTC.

This clone occurred once. The chain joins TRBV7-2 to TRBJ2-2, with TRBD2 matching 9 bases. Looked up from germline, CDR1 is SGHTA and CDR2 is FQGNSA. The CDR3 totals 16 residues. The ends lost 6 bases at V and 5 bases at J; junction bases unmatched: 10. The CDR3 loop reads CASRLAGTYGTGELFF. As DNA, the CDR3 is TGTGCCAGCAGGCTAGCGGGGACTTACGGGACCGGGGAGCTGTTTTTT.

CDR3 coding DNA: TGTGCCTCCTCCCCGGGGGGGGGTCCTGGGGCCAACGTCCTGACTTTC. Its translation is CASSPGGGPGANVLTF. The rearrangement joins TRBV30 to TRBJ2-6, with 8 positions matching TRBD2. The CDR3 has 16 residues. J was trimmed by 2 bases and V by 7 bases; bases with no gene match: 10. The V gene's germline CDR1 is GTSNPN and CDR2 SVGIG (reference sequence).

V is TRBV4-3 and J is TRBJ1-1; D is perhaps TRBD1 (5 bases). The germline V gene encodes CDR1 LGHNA and CDR2 YSLEER. The CDR3 has 15 amino acids. Trimming took 3 bases from V and 5 from J, leaving 16 bases between them. The CDR3 DNA sequence: TGCGCCAGCAGCCACTCCGGGACCGCGGGGACTGAAGCTTTCTTT. Amino acids: CASSHSGTAGTEAFF.

The chain couples TRBV5-1 to TRBJ2-4, with D possibly being TRBD1 (6 bases). The length of the CDR3 is 16 residues. Trimming cost V 1 base and J 0 bases, with 11 bases left between them. The germline V gene encodes CDR1 SGHRS and CDR2 YFSETQ. The CDR3 sequence is CASSLQDRLAKNIQYF. The CDR3 nucleotides are TGCGCCAGCAGCTTGCAGGACAGATTAGCCAAAAACATTCAGTACTTC.

This clone showed up just once. V usage is TRBV5-1 and J usage is TRBJ2-7; TRBD2 agrees at 12 bases. Germline V gene sequence: CDR1 SGHRS, CDR2 YFSETQ. The J segment lost 5 bases and the V segment lost 3 bases, leaving 6 bases of the junction unmatched. This CDR3 region has 15 residues. DNA of the CDR3: TGCGCCAGCAGCTCTGGACTAGCGGGATACAACGAGCAGTACTTC. Protein product: CASSSGLAGYNEQYF.

In regard to this clone: The junction departs from germline at one end; a sequencing error may be responsible. The chain carries TRBV6-1 and TRBJ2-3; perhaps TRBD2 as D (6 bases). CDR3 length: 16 residues. Looked up from germline, CDR1 is MNHNS and CDR2 is SASEGT. The CDR3 nucleotides read TGTGCCAGCAGGGAAGCCTGGGCGGGGAAGGCAGATACGCAGTATTTT. It yields the protein CASREAWAGKADTQYF.